These 25 T cell receptor beta chains share one sample of origin, sequenced in a study of blood T cell repertoires in COVID-19. This table comes from immunoSEQ multiplex PCR, and its TCRdb copy is limited to in-frame clones, with some not included. The table lists approximately 34,000 clones, approximately 84% of them singletons. The sequencing input was peripheral blood. The receptors here all came from a man aged 65 to 85 with COVID-19, enrolled during active disease.

This chain links TRBV6-1 with TRBJ1-5; D remains unclear. Germline loops: CDR1 MNHNS, CDR2 SASEGT. The CDR3 covers 14 residues. V was shortened by 5 bases and J by 4 bases, with 12 bases between the two germline ends. CDR3 DNA sequence: TGTGCCAGCAGTTATGCAGCGCTAAATCAGCCCCAGCATTTT. Translating it yields CASSYAALNQPQHF.

The table lists this clone with a count of one. This chain connects TRBV5-1 to TRBJ2-7; possible D gene TRBD1, 6 bases. Trimming pared 0 bases from V and 5 bases from J, leaving 12 bases between. The CDR3 runs to 14 residues. Germline CDR1 SGHRS, CDR2 YFSETQ. The chain's CDR3 is CASSLALRGHEQYF. CDR3 coding DNA: TGCGCCAGCAGCTTGGCCCTCAGGGGACACGAGCAGTACTTC.

This chain links TRBV9 with TRBJ2-7, with 13 bases lining up with TRBD2. Germline assignment: CDR1 SGDLS and CDR2 YYNGEE. There are 15 residues in the CDR3. J lost 2 bases, V lost 2 bases, and 1 base had no gene match. Here the CDR3 reads CASSVGTSGAYEQYF. The DNA of the CDR3 is TGTGCCAGCAGCGTGGGGACTAGCGGGGCCTACGAGCAGTACTTC.

The chain uses TRBV27 and TRBJ1-2, with D maybe TRBD1 (5 bases). The CDR3 is 14 amino acids. With 7 bases removed from V and 6 bases from J, the gap between germline ends came to 18 bases. CDR1 and CDR2 from the germline V gene are MNHEY and SMNVEV (reference sequence). The CDR3 region is CASTLHGGLNGYTF. CDR3 nucleotide sequence: TGTGCCAGCACCCTCCACGGGGGATTGAATGGCTACACCTTC.

This clone has only a few counts. The genes are TRBV7-2 and TRBJ2-7; maybe TRBD1 (5 bases). V lost 2 bases and J lost 5, with 10 bases in between. The CDR3 is 13 residues long. CDR1 SGHTA and CDR2 FQGNSA come from the germline V gene. The CDR3 loop is CASSLLTGHEQYF. DNA for the CDR3: TGTGCCAGCAGCTTATTAACAGGCCACGAGCAGTACTTC. The full variable domain, its missing parts supplied by reference TRBV7-2 and TRBJ2-7, is GAGVSQSPSNKVTEKGKDVELRCDPISGHTALYWYRQSLGQGLEFLIYFQGNSAPDKSGLPSDRFSAERTGGSVSTLTIQRTQQEDSAVYLCASSLLTGHEQYFGPGTRLTVT.

The rearrangement links TRBV4-1 to TRBJ1-4, with TRBD1 matching 7 bases. Per germline, CDR1 MGHRA and CDR2 YSYEKL. V lost 4 bases, J lost 7 bases, and 9 bases stayed unmatched. CDR3 length: 15 residues. CDR3 coding DNA: TGCGCCAGCAGCCCCACCCTCGGGACAGTTGAAAAACTGTTTTTT. It codes for CASSPTLGTVEKLFF.

The chain joins TRBV9 to TRBJ1-5; D unclear. V lost 0 bases, J lost 5 bases, and 6 bases lay in between. This CDR3 has 13 amino acids. CDR1 and CDR2 (germline): SGDLS, YYNGEE. For the CDR3, the DNA is TGTGCCAGCAGCGTAGGAACACATCAGCCCCAGCATTTT. Encoded protein: CASSVGTHQPQHF.

The chain uses TRBV6-5 and TRBJ1-1; TRBD1 matches at 7 bases. Trimming removed 7 bases from V and 0 bases from J; junction bases left unmatched: 5. CDR3 length: 14 residues. Per germline, CDR1 MNHEY and CDR2 SVGAGI. The CDR3 DNA follows: TGTGCCAGCAAGATACAGGGGTTGAACACTGAAGCTTTCTTT. Its translation: CASKIQGLNTEAFF.

The V call is TRBV14, the J call TRBJ1-2; 10 nucleotides line up with TRBD1. There are 14 residues in the CDR3. Germline values: CDR1 SGHDN, CDR2 FVKESK. The V gene end was trimmed by 6 bases and the J gene end by 3 bases; junction bases not matched to a gene: 4. CDR3 loop: CASSWDRGDYGYTF. CDR3 in DNA: TGTGCCAGCAGTTGGGACAGGGGAGACTATGGCTACACCTTC.

This clone has just a few counts. The chain has TRBV6-5 and TRBJ1-6; D not resolved. The CDR3 has 13 residues. Trimming removed 5 bases at V and 3 bases at J, with 5 bases between. Per the germline V gene, CDR1 is MNHEY and CDR2 is SVGAGI. Here the CDR3 reads CASSNSYNSPLHF. DNA of the CDR3: TGTGCCAGCAGTAACAGCTATAATTCACCCCTCCACTTT.

The chain couples TRBV18 to TRBJ2-7, with D perhaps matching TRBD2 (6 bases). The V end lost 3 bases, the J end lost 3 bases, and 18 bases lay between the germline ends. The germline CDR1 and CDR2 sequences are KGHSH and LQKENI. The CDR3 consists of 16 residues. As DNA, the CDR3 is TGTGCCAGCTCACCTGTCTTTGGGGGGAACAGCTACGAGCAGTACTTC. Its protein is CASSPVFGGNSYEQYF.

V is TRBV19 and J is TRBJ2-5, with D tentatively TRBD1 (5 bases). Looked up from germline, CDR1 is LNHDA and CDR2 is SQIVND (reference sequence). The V end lost 7 bases, the J end lost 2 bases, and 14 bases lay between the germline ends. The CDR3 has 14 residues. The CDR3 DNA reads TGTGCCAGTACCAGAACAGGAAGACAAGAGACCCAGTACTTC. As protein: CASTRTGRQETQYF.

The rearrangement joins TRBV19 to TRBJ2-7; TRBD1 might be the D (5 bases). Trimming removed 3 bases from V and 5 bases from J, with 8 bases in between. The CDR3 is 12 amino acids. The V gene's germline CDR1 is LNHDA and CDR2 SQIVND (reference sequence). The CDR3 reads CASSILGHEQYF. Here the CDR3 DNA reads TGTGCCAGTAGTATTTTGGGGCACGAGCAGTACTTC.

This chain uses TRBV4-3 with TRBJ2-7; 7 bases fit TRBD1. The CDR3 extends over 14 amino acids. Germline values: CDR1 LGHNA, CDR2 YSLEER. J was trimmed by 5 bases and V by 4 bases; bases with no gene match: 8. The CDR3 DNA follows: TGCGCCAGCAGCCTCGGCCGGGACAGCCACGAGCAGTACTTC. It translates to CASSLGRDSHEQYF.

The genes are TRBV7-2 and TRBJ1-2; tentatively, D is TRBD1 (6 bases). CDR3 size: 14 residues. V dropped 1 base and J dropped 5 bases, with 11 bases sitting between them. Germline loops: CDR1 SGHTA, CDR2 FQGNSA. The CDR3 region has the DNA TGTGCCAGCAGCTTAGGGGGGGGCGCTTATGGCTACACCTTC. Its protein product is CASSLGGGAYGYTF.

The gene calls are TRBV7-2 and TRBJ2-7, with D maybe TRBD2 (6 bases). Trimming left V 7 bases short and J 0 bases short, with 7 bases between. The CDR3 runs 12 residues. Germline lookup yields CDR1 SGHTA and CDR2 FQGNSA. The CDR3 sequence: CASTSASYEQYF. The CDR3 region has the DNA TGTGCCAGCACTAGCGCCTCCTACGAGCAGTACTTC.

This clone occurred a few times. This chain connects TRBV19 to TRBJ2-2, with 7 bases fitting TRBD1. The germline V gene encodes CDR1 LNHDA and CDR2 SQIVND (reference sequence). The CDR3 is 14 residues long. The V and J ends lost 3 bases and 4 bases, in that order; junction bases with no gene match: 2. CDR3 in amino acids: CASSMGQTTGELFF. For the CDR3, the DNA is TGTGCCAGTAGTATGGGACAGACCACCGGGGAGCTGTTTTTT.

The rearrangement uses TRBV6-5 and TRBJ2-5; D is undetermined. The V end lost 6 bases, the J end lost 2 bases, and 4 bases lay between the germline ends. CDR1 and CDR2 from the germline V gene are MNHEY and SVGAGI. There are 11 residues in the CDR3. CDR3 sequence reads: CASSRQETQYF. The CDR3 DNA reads TGTGCCAGCAGCAGACAAGAGACCCAGTACTTC.

This clone is categorized as large. The chain joins TRBV28 to TRBJ2-5, with no clear D. Trimming took off 4 bases at V and 1 base at J, with 7 bases between the two ends. The CDR3 is 13 amino acids. CDR1 is MDHEN and CDR2 is SYDVKM in the germline V gene. The CDR3 nucleotides are TGTGCCAGCAGTTACGGGTCCCAAGAGACCCAGTACTTC. It codes for CASSYGSQETQYF. Combining the CDR3 with reference TRBV28 and TRBJ2-5 gives the whole variable domain DVKVTQSSRYLVKRTGEKVFLECVQDMDHENMFWYRQDPGLGLRLIYFSYDVKMKEKGDIPEGYSVSREKKERFSLILESASTNQTSMYLCASSYGSQETQYFGPGTRLLVL.

The V gene is TRBV10-3, the J gene TRBJ1-5; TRBD1 matches at 9 bases. Germline V gene sequence: CDR1 ENHRY, CDR2 SYGVKD. Trimming at V came to 2 bases and at J to 4 bases, leaving 6 bases not matched to a gene. CDR3 length: 16 residues. The CDR3 DNA follows: TGTGCCATCAGTGAGGGGACAGGGTTTGGGAATCAGCCCCAGCATTTT. Encoded protein: CAISEGTGFGNQPQHF.

The chain has TRBV7-3 and TRBJ2-1; 8 bases are a match to TRBD2. CDR3 length: 15 amino acids. With 5 bases clipped from V and 3 bases from J, the junction kept 6 bases outside the gene matches. From germline, CDR1 is SGHTA and CDR2 FQGTGA. The CDR3 DNA follows: TGTGCCAGCAGCGCAGGACTAGCCGGCTACAATGAGCAGTTCTTC. Its translation: CASSAGLAGYNEQFF.

The rearrangement links TRBV28 to TRBJ2-5; TRBD1 aligns across 9 bases. With V trimmed by 3 bases and J by 5 bases, 10 bases remained unmatched. This CDR3 is built from 16 residues. Germline loops: CDR1 MDHEN, CDR2 SYDVKM. CDR3 nucleotides: TGTGCCAGCAGTTTGCGAGGGAGGGACAGGGCGGAGACCCAGTACTTC. Protein sequence: CASSLRGRDRAETQYF.

V is TRBV28 and J is TRBJ2-1; 12 nucleotides match TRBD2. V trimming: 5 bases; J trimming: 3 bases; junction bases outside the gene matches: 5. Germline CDR1 reads MDHEN; CDR2 reads SYDVKM. The CDR3 sequence is 16 residues long. Written as DNA, the CDR3 is TGTGCCAGCAGTGTGACTAGCGGGAGTAACTACAATGAGCAGTTCTTC. Translating gives CASSVTSGSNYNEQFF.

The CDR3: CASSLDSYEQYF. The DNA for the CDR3 is TGTGCCAGCAGCCTCGACAGTTACGAGCAGTACTTC. This chain connects TRBV6-2 or TRBV6-3 to TRBJ2-7, with a possible D match to TRBD1 (5 bases). This CDR3 spans 12 amino acids. Trimming stripped 6 bases from V and 4 bases from J, with 10 bases between. Germline-derived CDR1 and CDR2 are MNHEY and SVGEGT.

This clone was found a few times. The CDR3 sequence is CASRFQGSSGNTIYF. The CDR3, as DNA: TGTGCCAGCAGGTTCCAGGGAAGCTCTGGAAACACCATATATTTT. This chain uses TRBV7-9 with TRBJ1-3, with D possibly TRBD1 on 5 matching bases. Germline values: CDR1 SEHNR, CDR2 FQNEAQ (reference sequence). V was pared by 6 bases and J by 0 bases, with 12 bases between. This CDR3 contains 15 residues.